This T cell receptor (beta chain) is drawn from a study of tumor-infiltrating lymphocytes in oesophageal squamous cell carcinoma. CDR3 length: 13 residues. Germline-derived CDR1 and CDR2 are SGHTA and FQGNSA. This clonotype was counted a few times. The junction departs from the called germline gene at one end, perhaps through a read error. Each CDR3 protein gets one entry after TCRdb re-called the PCR reads with MiXCR. The sample lists some 20,000 distinct CDR3 sequences, roughly 39% seen once, with about 10% in the top ten. The sequenced sample was normal esophageal tissue next to the tumor. The rearrangement joins TRBV7-2 to TRBJ2-4; D assignment may be TRBD1 or TRBD2 (5 bases each). The sequence was collected from a male donor with esophageal squamous cell carcinoma. CDR3 in DNA: TGTGCCAGCAGCTTTGAGGGGAATTCACCCCTCCACTTC. Residues: CASSFEGNSPLHF.